The rows below give T cell receptor beta chains drawn from one sample of a study of blood T cell repertoires in COVID-19. Here immunoSEQ multiplex PCR was the method, and the copy in TCRdb shows in-frame clones only, minus some. The sample has hundreds of thousands of clones; about 90% are singletons. Sequenced material: peripheral blood. These receptors all stem from a woman in her forties who had recovered from COVID-19. The CDR3 runs from the conserved cysteine through the conserved F or W. A D gene is named only where the DNA matches it firmly. Clone sizes are given selectively: once, few, many, or a class where the clone is expanded.

NA,TRBJ2-5,TRBD2,TRBV6-5,CASSYRSGGTETQYF,TGTGCCAGCAGTTACCGGAGCGGGGGGACGGAGACCCAGTACTTC
NA,TRBJ1-1,TRBD1,TRBV30,CAWLGQASTEAFF,TGTGCCTGGTTGGGACAGGCTTCCACTGAAGCTTTCTTT
NA,TRBJ1-4,TRBD1,TRBV5-8,CASSEGQPNEKLFF,TGTGCCAGCAGCGAGGGACAGCCTAATGAAAAACTGTTTTTT
many,TRBJ1-5,TRBD1,TRBV2,CASSADRGNQPQHF,TGTGCCAGCAGTGCGGACAGGGGCAATCAGCCCCAGCATTTT
NA,TRBJ1-4,TRBD1,TRBV7-2,CASSLGTGVEKLFF,TGTGCCAGCAGCTTAGGGACAGGGGTGGAAAAACTGTTTTTT
NA,TRBJ1-4,NA,TRBV7-2,CASRLTPGAWEKLFF,TGTGCCAGCAGACTCACCCCAGGGGCCTGGGAAAAACTGTTTTTT
NA,TRBJ2-7,TRBD2,TRBV5-6,CASTLGGFYEQYF,TGTGCCAGCACCCTCGGGGGGTTCTACGAGCAGTACTTC
NA,TRBJ1-1,NA,TRBV30,CAWNGLRDYHTSNTEAFF,TGTGCCTGGAATGGCCTACGGGACTACCATACCTCTAACACTGAAGCTTTCTTT
NA,TRBJ1-5,NA,TRBV19,CASRTTGGASNQPQHF,TGTGCCAGTAGAACAACCGGGGGGGCGAGCAATCAGCCCCAGCATTTT
few,TRBJ2-2,TRBD1,TRBV5-4,CASSIDRGRATGELFF,TGTGCCAGCAGTATAGACAGGGGGCGTGCCACCGGGGAGCTGTTTTTT
NA,TRBJ1-2,TRBD1,TRBV7-2,CASSLGWGQYGYTF,TGTGCCAGCAGCTTAGGCTGGGGACAGTATGGCTACACCTTC
NA,TRBJ2-7,NA,TRBV11-2,CASSLRQYTYEQYF,TGTGCCAGCAGCCTTCGACAGTACACATACGAGCAGTACTTC